Each of the 17 T cell receptor beta chains below was sequenced from the same sample in a study of post-analysis software for immune sequencing data. These receptors' antigens are unknown. Overall study results and limits: Patients showed TRBV5-6, TRBV5-1 and TRBV20-1 among five TRBV segments more frequent than in controls.

Every TCR beta cDNA library bore unique molecular identifiers. Using its own MiXCR run on the PCR reads, TCRdb lists one record per CDR3 protein. In the table there are about 560,000 distinct CDR3 sequences, 44% of which are singletons. Input material: blood. The receptors shown here come from a girl between 5 and 17 years old with multiple sclerosis.

The rearrangement uses TRBV18 and TRBJ2-1; 7 nucleotides line up with TRBD1. This CDR3 has 16 residues. Germline loops: CDR1 KGHSH, CDR2 LQKENI. J gave up 5 bases and V 4 bases, and 11 bases lay outside the gene matches. CDR3 protein: CASSQAPGQQNNEQFF. CDR3 DNA: TGTGCCAGCTCACAAGCACCGGGACAGCAGAACAATGAGCAGTTCTTC.

This clonotype was observed a few times. The CDR3 DNA is TGTGCCAGCAGCCTTACTAGCGGCCTTATATCCAATGAGCAGTTCTTC. Translation gives CASSLTSGLISNEQFF. The rearrangement uses TRBV7-2 and TRBJ2-1, with TRBD2 matching 8 bases. Trimming removed 5 bases from V and 6 bases from J; junction bases left unmatched: 12. This CDR3 is 16 amino acids long. CDR1 and CDR2 from the germline V gene are SGHTA and FQGNSA.

The J gene is TRBJ2-1, the V gene TRBV20-1; D might be TRBD1 (5 bases). CDR3 length: 14 amino acids. Looked up from germline, CDR1 is DFQATT and CDR2 is SNEGSKA (reference sequence). V lost 0 bases, J lost 0 bases, and 6 bases lay in between. CDR3 coding DNA: TGCAGTGCTAGAGACAGGGACTCCTACAATGAGCAGTTCTTC. Translating it yields CSARDRDSYNEQFF.

The chain couples TRBV12-3 or TRBV12-4 to TRBJ1-1; D unresolved. V lost 6 bases and J lost 3, with 8 bases in between. The CDR3 covers 12 residues. CDR3 sequence (DNA): TGTGCCAGCAGGGGCCTGTACACTGAAGCTTTCTTT. Its protein is CASRGLYTEAFF.

This chain connects TRBV20-1 to TRBJ2-1, with D unclear. The CDR3 loop spans 12 amino acids. The germline V gene encodes CDR1 DFQATT and CDR2 SNEGSKA (reference sequence). Trimming left V 2 bases short and J 7 bases short, with 9 bases between. CDR3 nucleotides: TGCAGTGCTAGACCTACTCGGAATGAGCAGTTCTTC. As protein: CSARPTRNEQFF.

This clonotype appeared once. The chain is built from TRBV4-1 and TRBJ2-5; TRBD2 matches at 7 bases. The CDR3 loop spans 16 amino acids. CDR1 MGHRA and CDR2 YSYEKL come from the germline V gene. Losses at the gene ends were 4 bases for V and 5 bases for J; bases not matched to a gene: 13. Written as DNA, the CDR3 is TGCGCCAGCAGCCTCCCGCGAACCGGGGAGGGGGAGACCCAGTACTTC. Encoded protein: CASSLPRTGEGETQYF.

The chain links TRBV12-3 or TRBV12-4 to TRBJ1-4; a weak D match, TRBD1 (5 bases). Trimming cost V 6 bases and J 4 bases, with 15 bases left between them. CDR3 length equals 15 residues. CDR3 sequence reads: CASSPSGRINEKLFF. The CDR3 bases are TGTGCCAGCAGCCCGTCAGGGCGGATTAATGAAAAACTGTTTTTT.

V gene TRBV6-1 combines with J gene TRBJ2-5, with unresolved D. Germline loops: CDR1 MNHNS, CDR2 SASEGT. The CDR3 loop spans 14 amino acids. V gave up 2 bases and J gave up 5 bases, with 12 bases separating them. DNA of the CDR3: TGTGCCAGCAGTGAATTGTGGGTAGGGGAGACCCAGTACTTC. Translated, it gives CASSELWVGETQYF.

J is TRBJ1-4 and V is TRBV12-3 or TRBV12-4; D unclear. V dropped 3 bases and J dropped 10 bases, with 3 bases sitting between them. The length of the CDR3 is 10 residues. The CDR3 DNA reads TGTGCCAGCAGTTTGGGAAAACTGTTTTTT. It encodes CASSLGKLFF.

This clonotype was seen a handful of times. The chain is built from TRBV12-3 or TRBV12-4 and TRBJ1-1; no definite D call. The CDR3 totals 13 residues. V dropped 9 bases and J dropped 3 bases, with 14 bases sitting between them. CDR3 region: CASNRRPDTEAFF. The CDR3 DNA follows: TGTGCCAGTAACAGACGTCCTGACACTGAAGCTTTCTTT.

There are a few counts of this clonotype. The chain links TRBV6-1 to TRBJ1-2; D might be TRBD1 (6 bases). Germline values: CDR1 MNHNS, CDR2 SASEGT. CDR3 length: 14 residues. Trimming left V 0 bases short and J 8 bases short, with 13 bases between. This CDR3 reads CASSEAPVGGGYTF. The DNA of the CDR3 is TGTGCCAGCAGTGAAGCACCAGTTGGGGGCGGCTACACCTTC.

This clonotype was recorded a few times. This rearrangement joins TRBV12-3 or TRBV12-4 to TRBJ2-3; no definite D call. Trimming cost V 3 bases and J 6 bases, with 16 bases left between them. The CDR3 totals 15 residues. CDR3 in DNA: TGTGCCAGCAGTTTTAAGCCTGCTTCTGGGGATACGCAGTATTTT. Translating gives CASSFKPASGDTQYF.

This clonotype was seen repeatedly, ten times or more. The V call is TRBV20-1, the J call TRBJ2-7; TRBD1 matches at 8 bases. CDR3 length equals 15 residues. Per germline, CDR1 DFQATT and CDR2 SNEGSKA (reference sequence). The ends lost 7 bases at V and 3 bases at J; junction bases unmatched: 14. This chain's CDR3 is CSVPRAGGRNYEQYF. In nucleotides, the CDR3 is TGCAGTGTCCCACGGGCAGGGGGCCGAAACTACGAGCAGTACTTC.

This chain uses TRBV20-1 with TRBJ2-1; 15 bases match TRBD2. Per germline, CDR1 DFQATT and CDR2 SNEGSKA (reference sequence). The V gene end was trimmed by 5 bases and the J gene end by 4 bases; junction bases not matched to a gene: 6. The CDR3 runs 16 residues. CDR3 sequence reads: CSAGTSGRNGYNEQFF. The CDR3 coding sequence is TGCAGTGCTGGGACTAGCGGGAGGAATGGATACAATGAGCAGTTCTTC.

The sample holds a few counts of this clonotype. V is TRBV25-1 and J is TRBJ2-7; perhaps D is TRBD1 or TRBD2 (6 bases each). Trimming took off 3 bases at V and 2 bases at J, with 17 bases between the two ends. The germline CDR1 and CDR2 sequences are MGHDK and SYGVNS. The CDR3 totals 16 residues. CDR3 sequence reads: CASSDGHGGWTYEQYF. CDR3 bases: TGTGCCAGCAGTGACGGGCACGGGGGCTGGACCTACGAGCAGTACTTC.

There are many counts of this clonotype. J is TRBJ2-7 and V is TRBV7-6; D may be TRBD1 (6 bases). This CDR3 has 15 amino acids. V lost 1 base and J 1 base, leaving 11 bases between the germline ends. Germline assignment: CDR1 SGHVS and CDR2 FNYEAQ. The CDR3 nucleotides are TGTGCCAGCAGCTTAGAGGCAGGGGCATCCTACGAGCAGTACTTC. Translated, it gives CASSLEAGASYEQYF.

The chain has TRBV7-9 and TRBJ1-2; unclear D gene. Trimming took off 2 bases at V and 1 base at J, with 14 bases between the two ends. The CDR3 spans 16 residues. CDR1 and CDR2 from the germline V gene are SEHNR and FQNEAQ (reference sequence). The CDR3 DNA reads TGTGCCAGCAGCTTATTCGGGGAAGGTATTAACTATGGCTACACCTTC. As protein: CASSLFGEGINYGYTF.